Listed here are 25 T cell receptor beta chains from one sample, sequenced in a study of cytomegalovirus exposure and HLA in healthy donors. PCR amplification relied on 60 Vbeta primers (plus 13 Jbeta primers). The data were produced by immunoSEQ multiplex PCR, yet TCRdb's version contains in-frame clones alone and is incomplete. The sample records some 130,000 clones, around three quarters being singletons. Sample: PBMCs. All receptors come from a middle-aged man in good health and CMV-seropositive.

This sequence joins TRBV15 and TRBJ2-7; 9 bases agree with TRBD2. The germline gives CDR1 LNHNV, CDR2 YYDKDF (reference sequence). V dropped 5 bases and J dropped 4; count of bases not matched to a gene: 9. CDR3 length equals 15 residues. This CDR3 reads CATSLPGSGRYEQYF. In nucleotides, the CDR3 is TGTGCCACCAGCCTCCCAGGGAGCGGGAGGTACGAGCAGTACTTC.

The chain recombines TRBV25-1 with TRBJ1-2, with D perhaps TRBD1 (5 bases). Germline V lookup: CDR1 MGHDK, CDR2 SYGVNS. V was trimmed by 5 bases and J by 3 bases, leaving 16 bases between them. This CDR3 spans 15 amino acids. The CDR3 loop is CASSPGGAVDYGYTF. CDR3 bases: TGTGCCAGCAGTCCTGGCGGGGCGGTGGACTATGGCTACACCTTC.

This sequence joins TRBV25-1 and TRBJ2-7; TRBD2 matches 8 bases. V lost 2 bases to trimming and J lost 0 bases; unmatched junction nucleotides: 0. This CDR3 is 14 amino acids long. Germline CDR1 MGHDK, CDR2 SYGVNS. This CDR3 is CASSEAGGSYEQYF. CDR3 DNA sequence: TGTGCCAGCAGTGAAGCGGGGGGCTCCTACGAGCAGTACTTC.

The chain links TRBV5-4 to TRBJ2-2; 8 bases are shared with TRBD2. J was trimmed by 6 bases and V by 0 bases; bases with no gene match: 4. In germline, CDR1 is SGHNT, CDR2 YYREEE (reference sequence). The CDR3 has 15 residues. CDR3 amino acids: CASSLGLAGPGELFF. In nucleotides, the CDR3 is TGTGCCAGCAGCTTGGGGCTAGCGGGTCCCGGGGAGCTGTTTTTT.

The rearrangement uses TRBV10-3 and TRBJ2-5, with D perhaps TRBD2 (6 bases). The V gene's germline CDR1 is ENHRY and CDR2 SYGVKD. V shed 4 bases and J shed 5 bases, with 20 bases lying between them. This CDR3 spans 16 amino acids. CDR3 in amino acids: CAISGGDSAGRETQYF. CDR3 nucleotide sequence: TGTGCCATCAGTGGGGGGGACTCGGCGGGTAGGGAGACCCAGTACTTC.

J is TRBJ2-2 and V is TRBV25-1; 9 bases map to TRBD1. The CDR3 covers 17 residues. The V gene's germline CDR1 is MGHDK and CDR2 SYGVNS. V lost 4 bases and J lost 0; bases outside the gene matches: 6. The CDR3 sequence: CASSAQGANTNTGELFF. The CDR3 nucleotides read TGTGCCAGCAGTGCACAGGGGGCGAATACGAACACCGGGGAGCTGTTTTTT.

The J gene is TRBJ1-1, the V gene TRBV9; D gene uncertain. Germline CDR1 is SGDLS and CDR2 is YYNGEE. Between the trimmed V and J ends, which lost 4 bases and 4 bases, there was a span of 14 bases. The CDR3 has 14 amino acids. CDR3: CASSPARRVTEAFF. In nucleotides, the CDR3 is TGTGCCAGCAGCCCCGCGAGGAGGGTCACTGAAGCTTTCTTT. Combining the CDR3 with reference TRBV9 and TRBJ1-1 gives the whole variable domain DSGVTQTPKHLITATGQRVTLRCSPRSGDLSVYWYQQSLDQGLQFLIQYYNGEERAKGNILERFSAQQFPDLHSELNLSSLELGDSALYFCASSPARRVTEAFFGQGTRLTVV.

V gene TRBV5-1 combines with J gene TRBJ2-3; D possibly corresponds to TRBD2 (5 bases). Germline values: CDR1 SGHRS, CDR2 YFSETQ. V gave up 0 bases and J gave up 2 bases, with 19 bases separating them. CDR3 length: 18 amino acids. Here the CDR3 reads CASSLAVISGTYTDTQYF. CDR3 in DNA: TGCGCCAGCAGCTTGGCGGTTATAAGCGGTACTTACACAGATACGCAGTATTTT.

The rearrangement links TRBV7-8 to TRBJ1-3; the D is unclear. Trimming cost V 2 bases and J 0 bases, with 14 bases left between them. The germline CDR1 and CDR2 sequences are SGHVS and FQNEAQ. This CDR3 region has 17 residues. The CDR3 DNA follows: TGTGCCAGCAGCTTACGCCGACTCGGCACCTCTGGAAACACCATATATTTT. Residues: CASSLRRLGTSGNTIYF. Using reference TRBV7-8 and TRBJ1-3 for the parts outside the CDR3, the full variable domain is GAGVSQSPRYKVAKRGQDVALRCDPISGHVSLFWYQQALGQGPEFLTYFQNEAQLDKSGLPSDRFFAERPEGSVSTLKIQRTQQEDSAVYLCASSLRRLGTSGNTIYFGEGSWLTVV.

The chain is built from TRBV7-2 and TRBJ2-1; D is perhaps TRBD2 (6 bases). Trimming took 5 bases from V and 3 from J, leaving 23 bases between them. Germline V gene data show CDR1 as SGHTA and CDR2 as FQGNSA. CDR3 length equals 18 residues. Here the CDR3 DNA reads TGTGCCAGCAGCCCCCACTCTACGTCCGCGGGACGCTACAATGAGCAGTTCTTC. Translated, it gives CASSPHSTSAGRYNEQFF.

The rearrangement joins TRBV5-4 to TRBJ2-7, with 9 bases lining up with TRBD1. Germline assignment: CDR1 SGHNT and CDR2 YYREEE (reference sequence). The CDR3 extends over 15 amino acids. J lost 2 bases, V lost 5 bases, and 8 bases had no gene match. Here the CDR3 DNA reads TGTGCCAGCAGTTCGGACAGGGGAATAGCCTACGAGCAGTACTTC. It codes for CASSSDRGIAYEQYF.

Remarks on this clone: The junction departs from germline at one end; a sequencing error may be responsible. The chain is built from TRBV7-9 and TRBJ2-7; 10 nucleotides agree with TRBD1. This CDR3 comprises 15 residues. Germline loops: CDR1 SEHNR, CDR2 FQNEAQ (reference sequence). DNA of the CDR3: TGTGCCAGCAGCCGAGGACAGGGGGGGATATACGAGCAGTACTTT. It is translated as CASSRGQGGIYEQYF.

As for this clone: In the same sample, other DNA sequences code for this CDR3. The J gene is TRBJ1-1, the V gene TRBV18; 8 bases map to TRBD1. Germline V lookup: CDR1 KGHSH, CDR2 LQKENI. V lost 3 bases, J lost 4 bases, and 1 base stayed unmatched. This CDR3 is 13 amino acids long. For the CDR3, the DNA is TGTGCCAGCTCACCCGGACAGGGCACTGAAGCTTTCTTT. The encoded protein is CASSPGQGTEAFF.

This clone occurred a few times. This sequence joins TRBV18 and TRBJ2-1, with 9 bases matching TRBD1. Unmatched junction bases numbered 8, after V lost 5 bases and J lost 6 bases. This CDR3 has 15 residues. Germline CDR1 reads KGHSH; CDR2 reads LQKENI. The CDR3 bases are TGTGCCAGCTCAGACCCCGGGACAGGGTCCAATGAGCAGTTCTTC. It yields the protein CASSDPGTGSNEQFF.

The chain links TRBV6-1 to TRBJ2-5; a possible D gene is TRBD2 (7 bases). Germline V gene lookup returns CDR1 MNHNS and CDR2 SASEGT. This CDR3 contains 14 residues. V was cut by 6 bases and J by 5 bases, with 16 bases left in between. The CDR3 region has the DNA TGTGCCAGCAGCGTCGTCGGGGGGCTGGAGACCCAGTACTTC. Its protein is CASSVVGGLETQYF.

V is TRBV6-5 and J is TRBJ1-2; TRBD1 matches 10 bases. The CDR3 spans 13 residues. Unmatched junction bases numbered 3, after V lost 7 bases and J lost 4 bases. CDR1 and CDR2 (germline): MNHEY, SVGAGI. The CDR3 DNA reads TGTGCCAGCAAGGACAGGGGGATCTATGGCTACACCTTC. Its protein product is CASKDRGIYGYTF.

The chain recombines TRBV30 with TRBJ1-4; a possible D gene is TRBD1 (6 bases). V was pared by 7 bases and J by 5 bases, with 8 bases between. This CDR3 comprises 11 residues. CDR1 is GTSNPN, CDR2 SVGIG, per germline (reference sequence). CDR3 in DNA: TGTGCCTTGGACAGAAATGAAAAACTGTTTTTT. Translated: CALDRNEKLFF.

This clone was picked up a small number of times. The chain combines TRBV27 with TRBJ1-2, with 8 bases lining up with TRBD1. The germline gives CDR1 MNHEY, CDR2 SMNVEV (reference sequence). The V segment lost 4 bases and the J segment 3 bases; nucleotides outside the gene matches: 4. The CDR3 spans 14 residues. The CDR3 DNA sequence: TGTGCCAGCAGTTCCGACAGGGGATACTATGGCTACACCTTC. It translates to CASSSDRGYYGYTF.

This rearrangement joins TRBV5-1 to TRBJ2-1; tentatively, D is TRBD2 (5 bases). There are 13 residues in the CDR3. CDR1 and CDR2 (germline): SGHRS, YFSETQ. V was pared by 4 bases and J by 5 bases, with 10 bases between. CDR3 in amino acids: CASSRRADNEQFF. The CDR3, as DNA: TGCGCCAGCAGCCGAAGAGCGGACAATGAGCAGTTCTTC. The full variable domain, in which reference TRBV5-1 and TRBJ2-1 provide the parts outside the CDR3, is KAGVTQTPRYLIKTRGQQVTLSCSPISGHRSVSWYQQTPGQGLQFLFEYFSETQRNKGNFPGRFSGRQFSNSRSEMNVSTLELGDSALYLCASSRRADNEQFFGPGTRLTVL.

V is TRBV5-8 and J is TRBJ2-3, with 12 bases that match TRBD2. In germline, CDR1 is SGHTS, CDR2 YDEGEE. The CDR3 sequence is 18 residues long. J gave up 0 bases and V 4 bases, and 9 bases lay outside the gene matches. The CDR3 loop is CASSAGQLAGGSTDTQYF. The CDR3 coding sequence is TGTGCCAGCAGCGCCGGACAACTAGCGGGAGGTAGCACAGATACGCAGTATTTT.

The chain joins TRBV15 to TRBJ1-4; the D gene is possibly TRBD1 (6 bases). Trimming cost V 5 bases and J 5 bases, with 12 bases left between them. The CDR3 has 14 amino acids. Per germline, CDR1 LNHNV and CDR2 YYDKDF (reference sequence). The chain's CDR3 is CATSHGGANEKLFF. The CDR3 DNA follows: TGTGCCACCAGCCACGGGGGGGCGAATGAAAAACTGTTTTTT.

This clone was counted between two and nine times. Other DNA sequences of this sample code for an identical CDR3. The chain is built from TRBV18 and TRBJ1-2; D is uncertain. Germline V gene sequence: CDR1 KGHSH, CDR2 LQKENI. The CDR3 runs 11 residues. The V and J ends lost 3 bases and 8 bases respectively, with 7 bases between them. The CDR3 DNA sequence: TGTGCCAGCTCACCGGAGGGAGGCTACACCTTC. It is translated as CASSPEGGYTF.

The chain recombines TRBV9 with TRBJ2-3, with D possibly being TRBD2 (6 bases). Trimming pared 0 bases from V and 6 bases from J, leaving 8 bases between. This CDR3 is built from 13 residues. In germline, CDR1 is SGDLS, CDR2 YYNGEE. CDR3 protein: CASSVDGRDTQYF. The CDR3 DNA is TGTGCCAGCAGCGTAGATGGGAGGGATACGCAGTATTTT.

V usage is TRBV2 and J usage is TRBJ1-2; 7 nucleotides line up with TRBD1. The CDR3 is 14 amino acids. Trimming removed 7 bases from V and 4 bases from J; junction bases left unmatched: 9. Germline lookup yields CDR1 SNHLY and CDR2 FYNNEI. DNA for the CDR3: TGTGCCAGCAAGGGGGCCTCTCTACTCTATGGCTACACCTTC. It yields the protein CASKGASLLYGYTF.

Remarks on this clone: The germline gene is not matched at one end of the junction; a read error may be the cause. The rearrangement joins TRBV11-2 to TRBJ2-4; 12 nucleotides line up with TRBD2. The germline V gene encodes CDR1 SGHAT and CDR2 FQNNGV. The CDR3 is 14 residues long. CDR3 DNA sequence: TGTGCCAGCAGCCTCGACATTACTAGCGGGAGGAGGCACTTC. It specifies CASSLDITSGRRHF.